These 11 T cell receptor beta chains came from one sample sequenced in a study of cytomegalovirus exposure and HLA in healthy donors (dated by TCRdb to about 2017). The library was generated by the immunoSEQ multiplex PCR assay. For the multiplex PCR, a mixture combining 60 forward primers for TCR Vbeta segments and 13 reverse primers for TCR Jbeta segments was used. This is the immuneACCESS table as TCRdb keeps it, with only in-frame sequences that have V and J called. A part of the clones is gone; compared with another copy, unresolved V genes explain less than half, and the rest is unexplained. For this sample the table gives about 120,000 clones, of which 60% to 80% were detected only once. The ten largest clones capture approximately 3.8% of the sample. What was sequenced was PBMCs. The source of these receptors is a man aged 30 to 45 in good health and CMV-seronegative.

The rearrangement joins TRBV6-6 to TRBJ1-4; 7 nucleotides match TRBD1. Germline trimming cut 8 bases from V and 2 bases from J; bases unmatched to any gene: 5. Germline V gene data show CDR1 as MNHNY and CDR2 as SVGAGI (reference sequence). The CDR3 length is 14 residues. The CDR3 sequence is CASSPTGTNEKLFF. The CDR3 nucleotides read TGTGCCAGCTCCCCGACAGGGACTAATGAAAAACTGTTTTTT.

The chain carries TRBV9 and TRBJ1-2; D might be TRBD1 (5 bases). V gave up 0 bases and J gave up 6 bases, with 9 bases separating them. The length of the CDR3 is 13 residues. Germline CDR1 SGDLS, CDR2 YYNGEE. CDR3 bases: TGTGCCAGCAGCGTAGGGGGCCAGGATGGCTACACCTTC. This sequence encodes CASSVGGQDGYTF.

The chain is built from TRBV7-9 and TRBJ1-5; perhaps TRBD1 as D (5 bases). The germline V and J ends were trimmed by 2 bases and 7 bases, with 18 bases remaining between them. Germline V gene data show CDR1 as SEHNR and CDR2 as FQNEAQ (reference sequence). The CDR3 extends over 16 amino acids. The CDR3 sequence is CASSLFTRAGKQPQHF. In DNA form, the CDR3 reads TGTGCCAGCAGCTTATTTACCAGGGCTGGTAAACAGCCCCAGCATTTT.

This clone was seen once. The V call is TRBV5-5, the J call TRBJ1-5, with D unresolved. Trimming pared 2 bases from V and 5 bases from J, leaving 14 bases between. Germline values: CDR1 SGHKS, CDR2 YYEKEE (reference sequence). The CDR3 runs 15 residues. The CDR3: CASSLSGGSYQPQHF. The CDR3 DNA sequence: TGTGCCAGCAGCTTATCAGGTGGGAGTTATCAGCCCCAGCATTTT.

This sequence joins TRBV5-4 and TRBJ2-7; 8 nucleotides agree with TRBD1. Trimming removed 4 bases from V and 4 bases from J; junction bases left unmatched: 16. CDR3 length equals 17 residues. Germline V CDR1 and CDR2: SGHNT, YYREEE (reference sequence). The CDR3 DNA follows: TGTGCCAGCAGCCCCGGGACAGGAACTCGAGGAGCTTACGAGCAGTACTTC. Amino acids: CASSPGTGTRGAYEQYF.

The chain recombines TRBV7-9 with TRBJ2-1; the match to TRBD1 covers 7 bases. Germline CDR1 and CDR2: SEHNR and FQNEAQ (reference sequence). V lost 5 bases and J lost 0; bases outside the gene matches: 4. This CDR3 region has 15 residues. The CDR3 here is CASSQAGGSYNEQFF. The CDR3 region has the DNA TGTGCCAGCAGCCAAGCAGGGGGCTCCTACAATGAGCAGTTCTTC.

The genes are TRBV5-1 and TRBJ2-5; 11 bases map to TRBD1. The tail of the sequence fits TRBJ2-7 better, so the J call may be wrong. CDR3 length: 15 amino acids. Germline lookup yields CDR1 SGHRS and CDR2 YFSETQ. Written as DNA, the CDR3 is TGCGCCAGCAGCTCAGGGACAGGGGGAGCCTACGAGCAGTACTTC. This gives the protein CASSSGTGGAYEQYF.

The CDR3 is CASSFSIQGVGGYTF. The CDR3 region has the DNA TGTGCCAGCAGTTTCAGCATACAGGGAGTTGGCGGCTACACCTTC. The chain joins TRBV28 to TRBJ1-2, with D possibly matching TRBD1 (6 bases). Germline-derived CDR1 and CDR2 are MDHEN and SYDVKM. Trimming took 3 bases from V and 8 from J, leaving 19 bases between them. This CDR3 has 15 residues.

This clone came up a few times. The CDR3, as DNA: TGTGCCAGTTCCGGGACAGGGTTCACTGGGGCCAACGTCCTGACTTTC. Protein sequence: CASSGTGFTGANVLTF. The genes are TRBV28 and TRBJ2-6; 9 bases line up with TRBD1. There are 16 residues in the CDR3. V lost 9 bases, J lost 2 bases, and 8 bases stayed unmatched. CDR1 is MDHEN, CDR2 SYDVKM, per germline.

This clone came up once. The chain is built from TRBV11-3 and TRBJ2-5; TRBD1 matches 8 bases. This CDR3 is built from 14 residues. Trimming at V came to 4 bases and at J to 3 bases, leaving 4 bases not matched to a gene. Per the germline V gene, CDR1 is SGHNT and CDR2 is YENEEA. The CDR3 sequence is CASSSGTGEETQYF. DNA for the CDR3: TGTGCCAGCAGCTCGGGGACAGGAGAAGAGACCCAGTACTTC.

The chain carries TRBV11-2 and TRBJ2-6; possibly TRBD1 for D (5 bases). Germline loops: CDR1 SGHAT, CDR2 FQNNGV. The CDR3 totals 15 residues. The ends were cut back, 0 bases at V and 2 bases at J, with 5 bases in the middle. CDR3: CASSLDRAGANVLTF. As DNA, the CDR3 is TGTGCCAGCAGCTTAGACAGGGCTGGGGCCAACGTCCTGACTTTC.